A selection of T cell receptor beta chains follows, all from one sample in a study of blood T cell repertoires in COVID-19. Assay used: immunoSEQ multiplex PCR; TCRdb lists only in-frame clones, some missing. This sample has tens of thousands of clones; approximately 84% occur once, and the top ten carry 28%. Sequenced: peripheral blood. All receptors derive from a human donor in a cohort sampled during active COVID-19. Both conserved end residues are trimmed from each CDR3.

j_gene,v_gene,CDR3aa
TRBJ2-7,TRBV29-1,SVGLGQGQEQY
TRBJ2-7,TRBV7-9,ASSKTGSEYEQY
TRBJ1-3,TRBV27,ASSRIGAGNTIY
TRBJ1-2,TRBV6-5,ASSSSRDRKGYT
TRBJ2-7,TRBV9,ASSVGGTGGYYEQY
TRBJ2-1,TRBV18,ASSPVGAGGDEQF
TRBJ2-1,TRBV7-6,ASSLLADRRLVQF
TRBJ2-2,TRBV4-1,ASSQERGGTGELF
TRBJ2-2,TRBV6-5,ASSLGTGTHRF
TRBJ1-1,TRBV7-6,ASPTGPLNTEAF
TRBJ1-1,TRBV3-1/TRBV3-2,ASSAARGNTEAF
TRBJ2-2,TRBV2,ASRSTGELF
TRBJ2-3,TRBV28,AIRQGATDTQY
TRBJ2-5,TRBV18,ASSPVRRVEETQY
TRBJ1-1,TRBV10-3,AISSGTGLNTEAF
TRBJ2-7,TRBV2,ASRGMGQGLSYEQY
TRBJ2-2,TRBV3-1/TRBV3-2,ASSKTGYTGELF
TRBJ2-3,TRBV11-2,ASSLAPSGGRTQY
TRBJ1-5,TRBV25-1,ASSWTGEVHSNQPQH
TRBJ1-5,TRBV28,ATGGTGFSRPQH
TRBJ1-5,TRBV15,ATSSDAGQPQH
TRBJ2-1,TRBV6-2/TRBV6-3,ASSSLAGGNNEQF
TRBJ2-5,TRBV7-8,ASSSKQGRGETQY
TRBJ2-7,TRBV18,ASSPAGQGSYEQY
TRBJ2-5,TRBV6-5,ASRQGGYQETQY
TRBJ1-2,TRBV5-1,ASSPKMSGTGDGYT
TRBJ1-5,TRBV5-8,ASSLGQGWGPQH
TRBJ2-3,TRBV3-1/TRBV3-2,ASSEEGVPTDTQY
TRBJ2-5,TRBV7-2,ASSLGHWGRETQY
TRBJ2-6,TRBV5-6,ASILLYSGANVLT
TRBJ1-2,TRBV5-5,ASSLAAGYNYGYT
TRBJ1-2,TRBV11-3,ASTSPLRQGNYGYT
TRBJ2-7,TRBV19,ASSIGQGSSYEQY
TRBJ2-7,TRBV5-5,ASSPTGLQIYEQY
TRBJ1-2,TRBV6-5,ASSYSGQADYGYT
TRBJ1-3,TRBV9,ASSVGGPPDTIY
TRBJ2-7,TRBV19,ASRGRDRDYEQY
TRBJ1-2,TRBV19,ASSVDRGLGYGYT
TRBJ1-2,TRBV28,ASSAPQGLYGYT
TRBJ2-7,TRBV6-2/TRBV6-3,ASSGTGGRYEQY